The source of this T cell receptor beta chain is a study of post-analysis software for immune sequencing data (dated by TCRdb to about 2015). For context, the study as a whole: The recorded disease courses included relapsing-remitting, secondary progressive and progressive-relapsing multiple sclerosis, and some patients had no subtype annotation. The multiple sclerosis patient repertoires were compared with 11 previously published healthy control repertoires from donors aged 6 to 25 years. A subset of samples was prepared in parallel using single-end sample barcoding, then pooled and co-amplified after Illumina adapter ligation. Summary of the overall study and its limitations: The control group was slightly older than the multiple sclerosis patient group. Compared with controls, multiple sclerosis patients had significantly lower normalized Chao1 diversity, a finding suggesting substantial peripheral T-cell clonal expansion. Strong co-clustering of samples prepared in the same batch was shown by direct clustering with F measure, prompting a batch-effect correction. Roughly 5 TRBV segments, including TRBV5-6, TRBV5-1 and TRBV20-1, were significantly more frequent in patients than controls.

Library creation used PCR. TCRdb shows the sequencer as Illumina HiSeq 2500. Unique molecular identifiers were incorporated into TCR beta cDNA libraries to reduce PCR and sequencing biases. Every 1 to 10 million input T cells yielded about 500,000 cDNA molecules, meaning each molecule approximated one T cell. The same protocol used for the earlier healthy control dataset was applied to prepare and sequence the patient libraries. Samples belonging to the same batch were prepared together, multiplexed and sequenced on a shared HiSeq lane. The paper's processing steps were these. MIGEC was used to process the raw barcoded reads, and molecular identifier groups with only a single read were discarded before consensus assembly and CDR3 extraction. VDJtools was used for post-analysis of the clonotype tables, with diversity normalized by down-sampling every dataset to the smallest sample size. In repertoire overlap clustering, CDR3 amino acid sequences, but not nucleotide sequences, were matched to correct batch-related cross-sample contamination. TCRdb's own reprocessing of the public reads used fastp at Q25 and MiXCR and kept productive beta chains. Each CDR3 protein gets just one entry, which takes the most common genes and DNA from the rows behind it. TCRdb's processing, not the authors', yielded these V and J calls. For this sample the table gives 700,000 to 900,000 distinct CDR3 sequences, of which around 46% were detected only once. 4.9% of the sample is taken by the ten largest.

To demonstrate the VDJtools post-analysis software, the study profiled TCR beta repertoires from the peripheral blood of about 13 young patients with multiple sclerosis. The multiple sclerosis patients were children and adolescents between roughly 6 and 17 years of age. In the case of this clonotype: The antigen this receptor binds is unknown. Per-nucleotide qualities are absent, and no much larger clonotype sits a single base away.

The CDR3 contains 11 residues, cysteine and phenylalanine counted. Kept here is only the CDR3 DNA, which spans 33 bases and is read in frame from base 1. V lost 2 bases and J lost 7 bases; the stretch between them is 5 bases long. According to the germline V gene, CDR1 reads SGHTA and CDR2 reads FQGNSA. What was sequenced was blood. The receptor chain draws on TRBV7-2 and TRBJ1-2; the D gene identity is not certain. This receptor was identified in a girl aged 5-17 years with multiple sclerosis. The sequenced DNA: TGTGCCAGCAGCTTAAAGGGTGGCTACACCTTC. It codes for CASSLKGGYTF.